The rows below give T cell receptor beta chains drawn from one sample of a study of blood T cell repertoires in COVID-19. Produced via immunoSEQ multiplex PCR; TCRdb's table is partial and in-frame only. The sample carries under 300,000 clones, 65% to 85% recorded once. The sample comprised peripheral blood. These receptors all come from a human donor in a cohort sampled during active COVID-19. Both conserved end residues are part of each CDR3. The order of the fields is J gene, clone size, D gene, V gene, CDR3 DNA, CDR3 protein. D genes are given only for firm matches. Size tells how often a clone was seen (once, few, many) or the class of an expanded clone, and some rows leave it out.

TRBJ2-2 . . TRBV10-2 TGCGCCAGCACCCGGACAGGAGGGACCGGGGAGCTGTTTTTT CASTRTGGTGELFF
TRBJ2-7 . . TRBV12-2 TGTGCAAGGACCTCCGTACAGGGTTATACCTACGAGCAGTACTTC CARTSVQGYTYEQYF
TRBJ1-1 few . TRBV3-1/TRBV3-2 TGTGCCAGCAGCCGTTCGGGGAAGGACACTGAAGCTTTCTTT CASSRSGKDTEAFF
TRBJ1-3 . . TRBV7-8 TGTGCCAGCAGCCCGGCGGCGGTCAGGGCCGGAAACACCATATATTTT CASSPAAVRAGNTIYF
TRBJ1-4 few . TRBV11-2 TGTGCCAGCAGCTTAGGAGGGCAGGGGCGCGAAAAACTGTTTTTT CASSLGGQGREKLFF
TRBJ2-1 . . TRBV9 TGTGCCAGCAGCGTAGGAGAGAGCGGGTATTACAATGAGCAGTTCTTC CASSVGESGYYNEQFF
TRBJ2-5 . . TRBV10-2 TGCGCCAGCAGTGTAGATGAGACCCAGTACTTC CASSVDETQYF
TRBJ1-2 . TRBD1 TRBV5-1 TGCGCCAGCAGCTTGGGCGGGACAGGTAGCGGCTACACCTTC CASSLGGTGSGYTF
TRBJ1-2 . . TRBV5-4 TGTGCCACCTCACCCGTTTCAGGGAGGTCTTTCTTC CATSPVSGRSFF
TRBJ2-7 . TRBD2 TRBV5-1 TGCGCCAGCAGCTTTACGGCGGGAGACCGCGAGCAGTACTTC CASSFTAGDREQYF
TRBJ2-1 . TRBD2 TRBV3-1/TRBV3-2 TGTGCCAGCAAAAAAACTAGCGGGGGGGCGGTGCAGTTCTTC CASKKTSGGAVQFF
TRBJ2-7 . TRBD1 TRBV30 TGTGCCTGGAGGGTCCCGGGACAGGGACAGTACTTC CAWRVPGQGQYF
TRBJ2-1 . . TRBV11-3 TGTGCCAGCAGCTTAGAGACAGGGACTTCCGGCAATGAGCAGTTCTTC CASSLETGTSGNEQFF
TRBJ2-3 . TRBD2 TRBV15 TGTGCCACCAGAGGGACTAGCGGATTCACAGATACGCAGTATTTT CATRGTSGFTDTQYF
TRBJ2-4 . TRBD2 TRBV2 TGTGCCAGCAGTGAAAGACTAGCGGGATTAGCCAAAAACATTCAGTACTTC CASSERLAGLAKNIQYF
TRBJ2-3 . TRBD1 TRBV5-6 TGTGCCAGCAGCTTATTCGGGACAGGGGAACACGGTACGCAGTATTTT CASSLFGTGEHGTQYF
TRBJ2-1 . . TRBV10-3 TGTGCCATCAGTGACCACGCCGGGTTGGGCGGGCAGTATGAGCAGTTCTTC CAISDHAGLGGQYEQFF
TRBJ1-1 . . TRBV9 TGTGCCAGCAGCGCCCTATCGGGGTCGTCGGGCGATCGGACTGAAGCTTTCTTT CASSALSGSSGDRTEAFF
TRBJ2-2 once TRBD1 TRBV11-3 TGTGCCAGCAGCCCCAGCGGAGGCCAGACAGGGCAGGAGCTGTTTTTT CASSPSGGQTGQELFF
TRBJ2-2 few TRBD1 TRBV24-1 TGTGCCACCAGTGAACAAACGCAAACAGGGGCCGGGGAGCTGTTTTTT CATSEQTQTGAGELFF
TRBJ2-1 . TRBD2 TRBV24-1 TGTGCCACCAGTGACTCAACTAGCGGGAGGGGTATTTTTTACAATGAGCAGTTCTTC CATSDSTSGRGIFYNEQFF
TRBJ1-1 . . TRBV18 TGTGCCAGCTCACCAACACCAACCTGGGGAGGGAACACTGAAGCTTTCTTT CASSPTPTWGGNTEAFF
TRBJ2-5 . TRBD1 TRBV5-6 TGTGCCAGCAGCTTGGGGGACAGACAAGAGACCCAGTACTTC CASSLGDRQETQYF
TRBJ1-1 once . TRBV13 TGTGCCAGCAGCGAGACTTTCACTGAAGCTTTCTTT CASSETFTEAFF
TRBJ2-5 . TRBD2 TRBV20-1 TGCAGTGCTAGTGGCCTAGCGGGAGGCCCGTTCCAAGAGACCCAGTACTTC CSASGLAGGPFQETQYF
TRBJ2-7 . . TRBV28 TGTGCCAGCAGTTTACAGGGGCTGACCTACGAGCAGTACTTC CASSLQGLTYEQYF
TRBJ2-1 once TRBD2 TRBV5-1 TGCGCCAGCAGCTTGACTAGCGGGAGGCAGTACAATGAGCAGTTCTTC CASSLTSGRQYNEQFF
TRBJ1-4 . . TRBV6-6 TGTGCCAGCAGTTACTCTGTCGGTGCAACTAATGAAAAACTGTTTTTT CASSYSVGATNEKLFF
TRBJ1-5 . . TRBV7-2 TGTGCCAGCAGCACCAGACAGGATCAGCCCCAGCATTTT CASSTRQDQPQHF
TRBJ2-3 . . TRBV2 TGTGCCAGCAGCGCGACGGGAGATACGCAGTATTTT CASSATGDTQYF
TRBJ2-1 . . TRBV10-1 TGCGCCAGCAGTGAGTCTGGCAGGGGTAACAATGAGCAGTTCTTC CASSESGRGNNEQFF
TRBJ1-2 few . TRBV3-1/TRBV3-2 TGTGCCAGCAGCCAAGAGGGTACAGGGTGGGGCTATGGCTACACCTTC CASSQEGTGWGYGYTF
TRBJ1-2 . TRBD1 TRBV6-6 TGTGCCAGCAGTACGCTAGACAGGGGGAGTGGCTATGGCTACACCTTC CASSTLDRGSGYGYTF
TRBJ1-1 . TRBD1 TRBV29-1 TGCAGCGTTGAGGCGACAGGGCCTACTGAAGCTTTCTTT CSVEATGPTEAFF
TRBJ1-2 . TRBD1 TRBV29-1 TGCAGCGTTGAACGGGACAGGGGCACGAGCTACACCTTC CSVERDRGTSYTF
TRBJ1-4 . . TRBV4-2 TGTGCCAGCAGCCCGGCCGGGGGTTCCACTAATGAAAAACTGTTTTTT CASSPAGGSTNEKLFF
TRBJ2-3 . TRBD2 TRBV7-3 TGTGCCAGCCGGACTAGCGGGGGGGCCACAGATACGCAGTATTTT CASRTSGGATDTQYF
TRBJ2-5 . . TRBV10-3 TGTGCCATCAGTGACCTCAGCGAGGAGACCCAGTACTTC CAISDLSEETQYF
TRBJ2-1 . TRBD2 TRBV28 TGTGCCAGCAGTTTAGAGTCTAGCGGGGACCTCTACAATGAGCAGTTCTTC CASSLESSGDLYNEQFF
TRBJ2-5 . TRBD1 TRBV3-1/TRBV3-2 TGTGCCAGCAGCCAAACCGGGACAGGGGAGACCCAGTACTTC CASSQTGTGETQYF
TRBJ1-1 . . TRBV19 TGTGCCAGTAGTCCCGACAGGCTTTTAATTGAGGCTTTCTTT CASSPDRLLIEAFF
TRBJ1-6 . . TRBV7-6 TGTGCCAGCAGCTTAGGTATCTCGGGGGATTCACCCCTCCACTTT CASSLGISGDSPLHF
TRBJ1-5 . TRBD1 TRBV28 TGTGCCAGCAGTACCCGACAGGGGTACCAGCCCCAGCATTTT CASSTRQGYQPQHF
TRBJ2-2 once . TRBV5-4 TGTGCCAGCAGCTTGGACAGGGACACCGGGGAGCTGTTTTTT CASSLDRDTGELFF
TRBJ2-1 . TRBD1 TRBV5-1 TGCGCCAGCAGCTTCCCCGGACAGGGGGCCACCTACAATGAGCAGTTCTTC CASSFPGQGATYNEQFF
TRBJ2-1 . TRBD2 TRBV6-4 TGTGCCAGCAGTGACCCGTGGACTAGCGCCAATGAGCAGTTCTTC CASSDPWTSANEQFF
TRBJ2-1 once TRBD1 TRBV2 TGTGCCAGCATTGGACAGGGGGCGCAGAAGCAGTTCTTC CASIGQGAQKQFF
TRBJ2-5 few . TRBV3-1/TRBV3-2 TGTGCCAGCAGCCTTCACAGGGTTATCCCCCAAGAGACCCAGTACTTC CASSLHRVIPQETQYF
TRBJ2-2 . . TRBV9 TGTGCCAGCAGCCCAAACACCGGGGAGCTGTTTTTT CASSPNTGELFF
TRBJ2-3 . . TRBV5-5 TGTGCCAGCAGCTTAGCGGGAGATACGCAGTATTTT CASSLAGDTQYF